A selection of T cell receptor beta chains follows, all from one sample in a study of shared clonotypes between healthy human individuals. Measured with immunoSEQ multiplex PCR; TCRdb has only the in-frame clones, and not every one. The repertoire holds over 1.4 million clones, with around 97% as singletons. The sample was naive CD4+ T cells sorted from blood. The receptors come from a man under 40 in good health. The CDR3 runs from the conserved cysteine through the conserved F or W. D genes are given only for firm matches. Expanded clones are given a class, and other clones once, few, many or no size at all.

TRBJ2-5 TRBV28 once NA TGTGCCAGCAGTTTAGAGAGGACGGCGACCCAGTACTTC CASSLERTATQYF
TRBJ1-2 TRBV28 NA NA TGTGCCAGCAGTGCCCAAGGCTATGGCTACACCTTC CASSAQGYGYTF
TRBJ2-7 TRBV25-1 NA NA TGTGCCAGCAGTGAGGGGGCCCCGGCGGTCTACGAGCAGTACTTC CASSEGAPAVYEQYF
TRBJ1-2 TRBV5-4 NA NA TGTGCCAGCAGCTCCCGCTATTGGACAGCGAGCTATGGCTACACCTTC CASSSRYWTASYGYTF
TRBJ1-3 TRBV28 NA TRBD1 TGTGCCAGCAATACCTACAGGGGGCAGTCGGGAAACACCATATATTTT CASNTYRGQSGNTIYF
TRBJ1-3 TRBV10-3 NA NA TGTGCCATCAGTGGGGTGGACACGGACTCTGGAAACACCATATATTTT CAISGVDTDSGNTIYF
TRBJ2-2 TRBV7-9 NA TRBD1 TGTGCCAGCAGCTTAATTGGGAGACAGGGGCACGATAAAACCGGGGAGCTGTTTTTT CASSLIGRQGHDKTGELFF
TRBJ2-3 TRBV9 NA TRBD2 TGTGCCAGCAGCGTAGTAGCGGGAGTCCCAGATACGCAGTATTTT CASSVVAGVPDTQYF
TRBJ2-1 TRBV18 NA NA TGTGCCAGCTCTCCGGTCGATGAGCAGTTCTTC CASSPVDEQFF
TRBJ2-2 TRBV6-6 few NA TGTGCCAGCAGTTCGATCGGGGAGCTGTTTTTT CASSSIGELFF
TRBJ2-3 TRBV11-2 NA NA TGTGCCAGCAGCTTAGTTCGGCCGGGACGGTCCACAGATACGCAGTATTTT CASSLVRPGRSTDTQYF
TRBJ2-5 TRBV7-2 NA TRBD2 TGTGCCAGCAGCTTAGTTCCCCTTGGCGGGAGTGAGACCCAGTACTTC CASSLVPLGGSETQYF
TRBJ2-2 TRBV18 once NA TGTGCCAGCTCTCAACGGGGACGAGGGGCGAACACCGGGGAGCTGTTTTTT CASSQRGRGANTGELFF
TRBJ2-7 TRBV7-9 few NA TGTGCCAGCAGCTTCCAATCCTACGAGCAGTACTTC CASSFQSYEQYF
TRBJ1-2 TRBV9 NA TRBD1 TGTGCCAGCAGCGTAAGTGGACAGGGGGCGACGAGTGGCTACACCTTC CASSVSGQGATSGYTF
TRBJ2-1 TRBV11-2 NA TRBD2 TGTGCCAGCAGCTCTTTAGGACTAGCGGAATACAATGAGCAGTTCTTC CASSSLGLAEYNEQFF
TRBJ2-5 TRBV2 NA NA TGTGCCAGCAGTGAGCCCCGAACAGACCAAGAGACCCAGTACTTC CASSEPRTDQETQYF
TRBJ1-3 TRBV18 once NA TGTGCCAGCTCACCTCCCGGGGGCTTGGGCTCTGGAAACACCATATATTTT CASSPPGGLGSGNTIYF
TRBJ2-1 TRBV12-5 NA NA TGTGCTAGTGGGACAATACGGAATGAGCAGTTCTTC CASGTIRNEQFF
TRBJ2-2 TRBV11-2 NA NA TGTGCCAGCAGCTTAAAACTCCAGGGGGGGGAGCTGTTTTTT CASSLKLQGGELFF
TRBJ1-4 TRBV6-5 NA NA TGTGCCAGCAGCAAAACCGGAGCAACTAATGAAAAACTGTTTTTT CASSKTGATNEKLFF
TRBJ2-3 TRBV9 once TRBD1 TGTGCCAGCACGGGACAGGACACAGATACGCAGTATTTT CASTGQDTDTQYF
TRBJ1-1 TRBV10-1 NA NA TGCGCCAGCAGTGAGTCGAACTGGCCAGGAGTGAACACTGAAGCTTTCTTT CASSESNWPGVNTEAFF
TRBJ2-5 TRBV5-4 NA TRBD2 TGTGCCAGCAGCTTGTCGTCTAGCGGGAGCCCCACGGAGACCCAGTACTTC CASSLSSSGSPTETQYF
TRBJ2-3 TRBV19 NA TRBD2 TGTGCCAGTAGTCGGGGGGGAGTTGGCACAGATACGCAGTATTTT CASSRGGVGTDTQYF
TRBJ2-3 TRBV11-3 NA NA TGTGCCAGCAGCCCCCAAGGCCTCACAGATACGCAGTATTTT CASSPQGLTDTQYF
TRBJ2-5 TRBV7-9 NA TRBD1 TGTGCCAGCAGCTTACGGACAGGCTATCAAGAGACCCAGTACTTC CASSLRTGYQETQYF
TRBJ1-3 TRBV5-1 NA NA TGCGCCAGCAGCTTGGCACCACTGGATCACACCATATATTTT CASSLAPLDHTIYF
TRBJ1-5 TRBV6-5 once NA TGTGCCAGCAGTTCACGCCAGGGAGGGTCCAATCAGCCCCAGCATTTT CASSSRQGGSNQPQHF
TRBJ2-1 TRBV21-1 NA NA TGTGCCAGCAGCAAAAGCCCAAAGAGCTCCTACAATGAGCAGTTCTTC CASSKSPKSSYNEQFF
TRBJ2-7 TRBV28 NA NA TGTGCCAGTAAAGACAGGACAACTTACGAGCAGTACTTC CASKDRTTYEQYF
TRBJ1-5 TRBV28 once NA TGTGCCACTTCTCTTGGGGCAGGGGATCAGCCCCAGCATTTT CATSLGAGDQPQHF
TRBJ2-7 TRBV11-3 once NA TGTGCCAGCAGCTTAGGGGGAAACGAGCAGTACTTC CASSLGGNEQYF
TRBJ1-1 TRBV7-6 NA TRBD1 TGTGCCAGCAGCGCCTGGACAGGGCAGACTGAAGCTTTCTTT CASSAWTGQTEAFF
TRBJ1-5 TRBV6-5 NA NA TGTGCCAGCAGTTACATCGTCGGTCAGCCCCAGCATTTT CASSYIVGQPQHF
TRBJ2-5 TRBV7-9 NA NA TGTGCCAGCACCCGAGGGGAGGACAGAAGGGAGACCCAGTACTTC CASTRGEDRRETQYF
TRBJ2-1 TRBV15 NA NA TGTGCCACCAAGCAGTTAAATGAGCAGTTCTTC CATKQLNEQFF
TRBJ2-2 TRBV7-9 NA NA TGTGCCAGCAGCCACCGACAGCCCTTGAACACCGGGGAGCTGTTTTTT CASSHRQPLNTGELFF
TRBJ1-3 TRBV10-3 NA TRBD1 TGTGCCATCTGTATTGACAGGGAGTTTCTCTCTGGAAACACCATATATTTT CAICIDREFLSGNTIYF
TRBJ1-1 TRBV18 NA NA TGTGCCAGCTCACCTTTTACCCTCAGGGGTATAAGGACTGAAGCTTTCTTT CASSPFTLRGIRTEAFF
TRBJ1-2 TRBV7-2 NA NA TGTGCCAGCAGCTCCCTGCACGGGGGTGGCTACACCTTC CASSSLHGGGYTF
TRBJ1-1 TRBV9 NA NA TGTGCCAGCAGCGTAGGTCCAGGCCTGAACACTGAAGCTTTCTTT CASSVGPGLNTEAFF
TRBJ2-1 TRBV29-1 NA NA TGCAGCGGGAACATAGCTTACAATGAGCAGTTCTTC CSGNIAYNEQFF
TRBJ2-1 TRBV19 NA NA TGTGCAGTATACGGAATGGCCAGGGGCTACAATGAGCAGTTCTTC CAVYGMARGYNEQFF
TRBJ2-5 TRBV7-9 NA NA TGTGCCAGCAGCCCGCAGGTTGGGTACCAAGAGACCCAGTACTTC CASSPQVGYQETQYF
TRBJ1-5 TRBV10-3 NA TRBD1 TGTGCCATCCGACAGGGGGGGGACCAGCCCCAGCATTTT CAIRQGGDQPQHF
TRBJ2-5 TRBV11-2 NA TRBD1 TGTGCCAGCAGCTCTGGGACAGGGGGGTTCCGAAAGACCCAGTACTTC CASSSGTGGFRKTQYF
TRBJ1-1 TRBV6-5 NA NA TGTGCCAGCAGTCAACAGCTGAACACTGAAGCTTTCTTT CASSQQLNTEAFF
TRBJ2-1 TRBV9 NA TRBD2 TGTGCCAGCAGCGTAGTAAGCGGGCGGGAGGGGTACAATGAGCAGTTCTTC CASSVVSGREGYNEQFF
TRBJ1-3 TRBV10-3 NA NA TGTGCCATCAGTTCAAAGGGGGGCTCTGGAAACACCATATATTTT CAISSKGGSGNTIYF
TRBJ1-1 TRBV9 NA TRBD1 TGTGCCAGCAGCGTAGCTTCGGGACAGGCTGAAGCTTTCTTT CASSVASGQAEAFF
TRBJ1-1 TRBV6-5 NA NA TGTGCCAGCAGTGGGGGGAGGACTGAAGCTTTCTTT CASSGGRTEAFF
TRBJ1-5 TRBV18 once NA TGTGCCAGCTCACCACCACAGAGCAATCAGCCCCAGCATTTT CASSPPQSNQPQHF
TRBJ2-1 TRBV27 NA TRBD2 TGTGCCAGCACCCCCTTCGCCCTAGCGGGAGGTCCGGGAGGTAGTGAGCAGTTCTTC CASTPFALAGGPGGSEQFF